These 30 T cell receptor beta chains originate from one sample sequenced in a study of blood T cells in healthy people across ages. The second PCR ran roughly 7 to 12 cycles with a sample-barcoded 5' primer and J-beta primers. TCRdb ran MiXCR on the 5' RACE reads and lists one entry per CDR3 protein. The table has some 640,000 distinct CDR3 sequences, about 30% seen once. Sequencing was carried out using blood. All receptors come from a woman aged 80 or over in good health.

This clonotype has ten or more counts. The chain couples TRBV27 to TRBJ2-5; TRBD1 might be the D (5 bases). Germline V gene data show CDR1 as MNHEY and CDR2 as SMNVEV (reference sequence). The V end was cut by 4 bases, the J end by 4 bases, with 13 bases between. The CDR3 length is 14 residues. CDR3 nucleotides: TGTGCCAGCAGTTACTTAGGGGTGGGAGAGACCCAGTACTTC. Translation: CASSYLGVGETQYF.

This chain connects TRBV30 to TRBJ2-3; D may be TRBD1 or TRBD2 (6 bases each). V lost 7 bases, J lost 0 bases, and 17 bases lay in between. Germline CDR1 is GTSNPN and CDR2 is SVGIG (reference sequence). This CDR3 contains 15 residues. This CDR3 is CALGLGGTSTDTQYF. The CDR3 DNA reads TGTGCCTTGGGGTTAGGGGGGACTAGCACAGATACGCAGTATTTT. The complete variable domain, with remaining parts taken from reference TRBV30 and TRBJ2-3, reads SQTIHQWPATLVQPVGSPLSLECTVEGTSNPNLYWYRQAAGRGLQLLFYSVGIGQISSEVPQNLSASRPQDRQFILSSKKLLLSDSGFYLCALGLGGTSTDTQYFGPGTRLTVL.

This clonotype appeared a few times. J is TRBJ2-3 and V is TRBV5-1, with 13 positions matching TRBD2. The V segment lost 4 bases and the J segment 5 bases; nucleotides outside the gene matches: 7. The CDR3 covers 16 residues. Germline V lookup: CDR1 SGHRS, CDR2 YFSETQ. The CDR3 protein is CASSPEGLAGLDTQYF. CDR3 DNA: TGCGCCAGCAGCCCGGAGGGACTAGCGGGGTTAGATACGCAGTATTTT.

In its sample, this clonotype was seen a few times. At one boundary the junction diverges from the germline segment, which might be a read error. This rearrangement joins TRBV20-1 to TRBJ1-1, with 7 bases aligning to TRBD1. The CDR3 is made up of 16 amino acids. The germline CDR1 and CDR2 sequences are DFQATT and SNEGSKA (reference sequence). CDR3 amino acids: CSARDRPDRWNTETFF. The CDR3 region has the DNA TGCAGTGCTAGAGACCGACCGGACAGGTGGAACACTGAAACTTTCTTT.

This clonotype came up once. The chain combines TRBV6-6 with TRBJ1-2; the D gene is possibly TRBD1 (6 bases). Germline V gene data show CDR1 as MNHNY and CDR2 as SVGAGI (reference sequence). This CDR3 is 12 amino acids long. Trimming removed 5 bases at V and 8 bases at J, with 12 bases between. This CDR3 reads CASSRDMAGYTF. The CDR3 DNA sequence: TGTGCCAGCAGTAGGGACATGGCGGGCTACACCTTC.

The table lists this clonotype with many counts. The J gene is TRBJ2-3, the V gene TRBV7-6; 8 nucleotides align to TRBD1. The germline V gene has CDR1 SGHVS and CDR2 FNYEAQ. This CDR3 is 13 amino acids long. J was trimmed by 6 bases and V by 6 bases; bases with no gene match: 5. CDR3 sequence (DNA): TGTGCCAGCAGTCCGGACAGGGAGGATACGCAGTATTTT. It translates to CASSPDREDTQYF.

This clonotype has a count of ten or more. The chain links TRBV7-9 to TRBJ2-1; D is ambiguous. V was trimmed by 2 bases and J by 0 bases, leaving 5 bases between them. Germline V gene data show CDR1 as SEHNR and CDR2 as FQNEAQ (reference sequence). This CDR3 is 14 amino acids long. This CDR3 reads CASSLLSSYNEQFF. CDR3 sequence (DNA): TGTGCCAGCAGCTTATTAAGCTCCTACAATGAGCAGTTCTTC. Drawing the rest from reference TRBV7-9 and TRBJ2-1, the complete variable domain is DTGVSQNPRHKITKRGQNVTFRCDPISEHNRLYWYRQTLGQGPEFLTYFQNEAQLEKSRLLSDRFSAERPKGSFSTLEIQRTEQGDSAMYLCASSLLSSYNEQFFGPGTRLTVL.

Details on this clonotype: A much larger clone differs by one base, so this may be a read error. V gene TRBV12-3 or TRBV12-4 combines with J gene TRBJ1-1; 8 bases agree with TRBD1. This CDR3 is 13 amino acids long. CDR3 loop: CAGSDRGRAEAFF. CDR3 DNA: TGTGCCGGCAGTGACAGGGGTCGGGCTGAAGCTTTCTTT.

V and J are TRBV19 and TRBJ1-1, with unresolved D. Looked up from germline, CDR1 is LNHDA and CDR2 is SQIVND (reference sequence). V shed 5 bases and J shed 0 bases, with 10 bases lying between them. This CDR3 region has 14 residues. For the CDR3, the DNA is TGTGCCAGTAGTCCCCCCCAGCTGAACACTGAAGCTTTCTTT. Translated: CASSPPQLNTEAFF.

This clonotype was found many times. The chain recombines TRBV20-1 with TRBJ2-7, with a tentative D call TRBD2 (6 bases). Germline CDR1 and CDR2: DFQATT and SNEGSKA (reference sequence). Trimming shortened V by 1 base and J by 2 bases, and 9 bases separated the two germline ends. The CDR3 consists of 13 residues. The CDR3 bases are TGCAGTGCTAGAGCGGGACTGACCTACGAGCAGTACTTC. This encodes CSARAGLTYEQYF.

This clonotype has a count of ten or more. The chain has TRBV5-4 and TRBJ2-1; a possible D gene is TRBD1 (5 bases). This CDR3 comprises 14 residues. Deletions cut 4 bases from V and 9 bases from J, with 17 bases between. Germline-derived CDR1 and CDR2 are SGHNT and YYREEE (reference sequence). The CDR3 DNA sequence: TGTGCCAGCAGCCTACCTACTGGGGCCAGTGAGCAGTTCTTC. Its protein is CASSLPTGASEQFF. The variable domain in full, completed from reference TRBV5-4 and TRBJ2-1, reads ETGVTQSPTHLIKTRGQQVTLRCSSQSGHNTVSWYQQALGQGPQFIFQYYREEENGRGNFPPRFSGLQFPNYSSELNVNALELDDSALYLCASSLPTGASEQFFGPGTRLTVL.

This clonotype was seen a handful of times. The V gene is TRBV7-2, the J gene TRBJ1-6; D is ambiguous. Germline CDR1 is SGHTA and CDR2 is FQGNSA. This CDR3 is 11 amino acids long. V shed 8 bases and J shed 8 bases, with 7 bases lying between them. CDR3 sequence: CASARDSPLHF. The CDR3 DNA sequence: TGTGCCAGCGCCAGAGATTCACCCCTCCACTTT. Full variable domain (outside the CDR3, taken from reference TRBV7-2 and TRBJ1-6): GAGVSQSPSNKVTEKGKDVELRCDPISGHTALYWYRQSLGQGLEFLIYFQGNSAPDKSGLPSDRFSAERTGGSVSTLTIQRTQQEDSAVYLCASARDSPLHFGNGTRLTVT.

The J gene is TRBJ1-2, the V gene TRBV27; 8 bases are shared with TRBD1. Per the germline V gene, CDR1 is MNHEY and CDR2 is SMNVEV (reference sequence). Trimming removed 3 bases from V and 7 bases from J; junction bases left unmatched: 10. The CDR3 contains 15 residues. As DNA, the CDR3 is TGTGCCAGCAGTTTGGCAGGGGGCTTAAAAAGTGGCTACACCTTC. This encodes CASSLAGGLKSGYTF.

The rearrangement links TRBV7-2 to TRBJ1-2; possible D gene TRBD1, 5 bases. Germline values: CDR1 SGHTA, CDR2 FQGNSA. Trimming took off 2 bases at V and 8 bases at J, with 15 bases between the two ends. The CDR3 contains 14 residues. The CDR3 loop is CASSLTLGGGGYTF. For the CDR3, the DNA is TGTGCCAGCAGCTTAACGCTAGGCGGGGGGGGCTACACCTTC.

This clonotype has at least ten counts. The rearrangement links TRBV6-2 or TRBV6-3 to TRBJ2-1; TRBD2 agrees at 9 bases. The germline CDR1 and CDR2 sequences are MNHEY and SVGEGT. V shed 6 bases, J shed 2 bases, and the junction held 5 bases outside the gene matches. This CDR3 contains 15 residues. Here the CDR3 DNA reads TGTGCCAGCAGATTTAGCGGGGGAACCTACAATGAGCAGTTCTTC. As protein: CASRFSGGTYNEQFF.

The V call is TRBV27, the J call TRBJ1-1; D call uncertain. Germline CDR1 MNHEY, CDR2 SMNVEV (reference sequence). V was cut by 3 bases and J by 9 bases, with 11 bases left in between. The CDR3 sequence is 12 residues long. CDR3 region: CASSFGDGKAFF. CDR3 nucleotide sequence: TGTGCCAGCAGTTTCGGGGATGGAAAAGCTTTCTTT.

The CDR3 coding sequence is TGCGCCAGCAGCCCCGAGACTCGTGGGCAGTTCTTC. This gives the protein CASSPETRGQFF. The chain recombines TRBV5-1 with TRBJ2-1; D not certain. This CDR3 contains 12 residues. Germline CDR1 SGHRS, CDR2 YFSETQ. The V end was cut by 4 bases, the J end by 12 bases, with 14 bases between.

Many counts were recorded for this clonotype. The CDR3 region has the DNA TGTGCCAGCAACCCTAGCGGGGGGCCTCAAGAGACCCAGTACTTC. Translating gives CASNPSGGPQETQYF. V and J are TRBV9 and TRBJ2-5, with 11 bases that match TRBD2. V was pared by 6 bases and J by 2 bases, with 6 bases of the junction left unmatched. There are 15 residues in the CDR3. In germline, CDR1 is SGDLS, CDR2 YYNGEE.

This clonotype was seen many times. V usage is TRBV5-6 and J usage is TRBJ2-7; unclear D gene. Trimming left V 6 bases short and J 4 bases short, with 17 bases between. The CDR3 contains 14 residues. Germline loops: CDR1 SGHDT, CDR2 YYEEEE. The CDR3 nucleotides read TGTGCCAGCACCTCGGTTGGGGTTAGATACGAGCAGTACTTC. It translates to CASTSVGVRYEQYF.

This clonotype has at least ten counts. The rearrangement uses TRBV12-3 or TRBV12-4 and TRBJ1-4, with D tentatively TRBD1 (5 bases). The CDR3 is made up of 14 amino acids. V lost 3 bases, J lost 6 bases, and 11 bases lay in between. CDR3 in DNA: TGTGCCAGCAGTTTGCGGCAGGGTGATGAAAAACTGTTTTTT. This translates into CASSLRQGDEKLFF.

The rearrangement uses TRBV29-1 and TRBJ2-7; D assignment may be TRBD1 or TRBD2 (5 bases each). This CDR3 comprises 13 residues. Germline CDR1 reads SQVTM; CDR2 reads ANQGSEA. Trimming removed 7 bases at V and 7 bases at J, with 20 bases between. CDR3 coding DNA: TGCAGCGCCCTGACAGTCCGGAGGAGGGAGCAGTACTTC. Its protein product is CSALTVRRREQYF.

A remark on this clonotype: A clone one base away is much larger, so this may be a read error. The J gene is TRBJ2-2, the V gene TRBV12-3 or TRBV12-4; 7 bases fit TRBD1. Trimming cost V 6 bases and J 4 bases; bases outside gene matches: 8. The CDR3 contains 15 residues. DNA for the CDR3: TGTGCCAGCAGCAAGACGACAGGGAGCACCGGGGAGCTGTTTTTT. Its protein is CASSKTTGSTGELFF.

Details on this clonotype: Possible read error: a much larger clone is one base away. The chain links TRBV29-1 to TRBJ2-6, with a weak D call TRBD2 (6 bases). Looked up from germline, CDR1 is SQVTM and CDR2 is ANQGSEA. This CDR3 is built from 14 residues. CDR3 region: CSVGTAGGANVRTF. The CDR3 DNA reads TGCAGCGTTGGTACGGCGGGCGGGGCCAACGTCCGGACTTTC.

To note about this clonotype: One end of the junction is discordant with germline, which a read error may explain. This chain connects TRBV6-2 or TRBV6-3 to TRBJ1-2; no reliable D call. The CDR3 loop spans 14 amino acids. In germline, CDR1 is MNHEY, CDR2 SVGEGT. The chain's CDR3 is CASSPSDSYYGHTF. CDR3 sequence (DNA): TGTGCCAGCAGTCCGTCGGATTCTTACTATGGCCACACCTTC.

The V call is TRBV11-2, the J call TRBJ2-1; no definite D call. CDR1 SGHAT and CDR2 FQNNGV come from the germline V gene. Trimming pared 7 bases from V and 8 bases from J, leaving 12 bases between. This CDR3 contains 12 residues. The CDR3 nucleotides are TGTGCCAGCACCTATACCCTCCATGAGCAGTTCTTC. It encodes CASTYTLHEQFF.

At least ten counts were recorded for this clonotype. V usage is TRBV12-3 or TRBV12-4 and J usage is TRBJ2-5; D is undetermined. CDR3 length equals 11 residues. V gave up 3 bases and J gave up 5 bases, with 4 bases separating them. The CDR3 sequence is CASSFYETQYF. CDR3 DNA: TGTGCCAGCAGTTTTTACGAGACCCAGTACTTC.

This clonotype was detected only once. A clone one base away is much larger, so this may be a read error. The chain is built from TRBV27 and TRBJ1-4; 7 bases match TRBD1. The length of the CDR3 is 16 residues. Per germline, CDR1 MNHEY and CDR2 SMNVEV (reference sequence). DNA for the CDR3: TGTGCCAGCAGTTTTGGCGGGGCAGGGGGTAATGAAAAACGGTTTTTT. Residues: CASSFGGAGGNEKRFF.

This clonotype was recorded at least ten times. The chain carries TRBV5-1 and TRBJ2-7; TRBD1 matches 10 bases. The length of the CDR3 is 15 residues. Germline V CDR1 and CDR2: SGHRS, YFSETQ. With V trimmed by 5 bases and J by 5 bases, 10 bases remained unmatched. The CDR3 is CASRYGQGGLDEQYF. The CDR3 nucleotides read TGCGCCAGCAGATACGGACAGGGGGGCTTGGACGAGCAGTACTTC.

As to this clonotype: At one boundary the junction diverges from the germline segment, which might be a read error. This sequence joins TRBV20-1 and TRBJ2-7, with D perhaps matching TRBD1 (6 bases). From germline, CDR1 is DFQATT and CDR2 SNEGSKA (reference sequence). The CDR3 runs 12 residues. CDR3: CRARGHRDEQYF. In nucleotides, the CDR3 is TGCAGGGCTAGAGGACACAGGGACGAGCAGTACTTC.

The V call is TRBV21-1, the J call TRBJ2-5; TRBD2 was called by the table and not checked on the DNA. TRBV21-1 is a pseudogene. The CDR3 spans 16 residues. The CDR3 loop is CASSLTPGFRGETQYF. The CDR3 nucleotides are TGTGCCAGCAGCCTTACACCAGGTTTTCGAGGGGAGACCCAGTACTTC.